One sample yielded the 27 T cell receptor beta chains listed below, sequenced in a study of T cells in lung cancer brain metastases. Data came from immunoSEQ multiplex PCR; TCRdb stores just in-frame clones and leaves some out. This table has 3,200 or so clones, 85% to 90% appearing once. Sequencing was done on a sample of tumor tissue from the primary lung tumor. The receptors shown here come from a woman between 45 and 60 years old with non-small cell lung cancer.

The chain employs TRBV6-5 and TRBJ1-1; 11 nucleotides match TRBD1. This CDR3 is 14 amino acids long. V trimming: 6 bases; J trimming: 5 bases; junction bases outside the gene matches: 5. Germline V gene sequence: CDR1 MNHEY, CDR2 SVGAGI. In DNA form, the CDR3 reads TGTGCCAGCAGGGGGACAGGGGGAAAAACTGAAGCTTTCTTT. It specifies CASRGTGGKTEAFF.

This rearrangement joins TRBV6-5 to TRBJ1-1, with no clear D. Between the trimmed V and J ends, which lost 6 bases and 7 bases, there was a span of 18 bases. Per the germline V gene, CDR1 is MNHEY and CDR2 is SVGAGI. The CDR3 length is 14 residues. The CDR3 protein is CASSSREIGREAFF. CDR3 nucleotide sequence: TGTGCCAGCAGCTCTAGGGAGATCGGGCGTGAAGCTTTCTTT.

The rearrangement links TRBV5-1 to TRBJ2-3, with 14 nucleotides matching TRBD2. With 0 bases clipped from V and 6 bases from J, the junction kept 0 bases outside the gene matches. The CDR3 spans 15 residues. CDR1 and CDR2 (germline): SGHRS, YFSETQ. CDR3 protein: CASSLGLAGGDTQYF. In DNA form, the CDR3 reads TGCGCCAGCAGCTTGGGACTAGCGGGGGGGGATACGCAGTATTTT.

In its sample, this clone was seen once. This chain joins TRBV19 and TRBJ2-1, with 12 bases that match TRBD2. The CDR3 has 21 amino acids. V shed 2 bases, J shed 2 bases, and the junction held 16 bases outside the gene matches. Germline V lookup: CDR1 LNHDA, CDR2 SQIVND (reference sequence). The CDR3 loop is CASSISVESSGGADAYNEQFF. For the CDR3, the DNA is TGTGCCAGTAGTATAAGCGTCGAGTCTAGCGGGGGGGCTGACGCCTACAATGAGCAGTTCTTC.

V is TRBV2 and J is TRBJ1-3; D gene ambiguous. The CDR3 sequence is 13 residues long. Germline V gene lookup returns CDR1 SNHLY and CDR2 FYNNEI. V lost 7 bases and J 0 bases, leaving 7 bases between the germline ends. This CDR3 is CASIMSSGNTIYF. The CDR3 nucleotides are TGTGCCAGCATTATGAGCTCTGGAAACACCATATATTTT.

This clone was found once. The chain combines TRBV19 with TRBJ2-7; 7 bases align to TRBD1. CDR1 and CDR2 (germline): LNHDA, SQIVND (reference sequence). With V trimmed by 4 bases and J by 2 bases, 8 bases remained unmatched. The CDR3 is 15 amino acids. DNA of the CDR3: TGTGCCAGTAGTACAAACAGGGGATACACCTACGAGCAGTACTTC. This translates into CASSTNRGYTYEQYF.

The gene calls are TRBV6-5 and TRBJ2-2; the D gene is possibly TRBD2 (6 bases). Trimming took 2 bases from V and 3 from J, leaving 13 bases between them. The CDR3 runs to 16 residues. Germline V gives CDR1 MNHEY, CDR2 SVGAGI. As DNA, the CDR3 is TGTGCCAGCAGTTACGCGAGGGCGGGGTACACCGGGGAGCTGTTTTTT. It yields the protein CASSYARAGYTGELFF.

This clone is labeled as large. The rearrangement joins TRBV4-1 to TRBJ2-3; 14 bases fit TRBD2. The CDR3 totals 21 residues. The germline gives CDR1 MGHRA, CDR2 YSYEKL. The junction had 16 bases not matched to a gene; V was cut back by 0 bases and J by 5 bases. CDR3 protein: CASSQDRPTGTSGGPGDTQYF. The CDR3, as DNA: TGCGCCAGCAGCCAAGACCGACCGACTGGGACTAGCGGGGGCCCTGGAGATACGCAGTATTTT.

This clone was recorded a few times. The chain employs TRBV7-9 and TRBJ1-4; D might be TRBD1 (5 bases). Trimming took 6 bases from V and 8 from J, leaving 19 bases between them. The CDR3 consists of 15 residues. Germline V CDR1 and CDR2: SEHNR, FQNEAQ (reference sequence). CDR3 in amino acids: CASSEKQGLGEKLFF. The DNA of the CDR3 is TGTGCCAGCAGTGAAAAGCAGGGTTTGGGAGAAAAACTGTTTTTT.

This clone was recorded only once. V is TRBV7-9 and J is TRBJ2-1; 8 bases fit TRBD1. This CDR3 has 15 residues. The germline V gene has CDR1 SEHNR and CDR2 FQNEAQ (reference sequence). J lost 4 bases, V lost 1 base, and 3 bases had no gene match. The CDR3, as DNA: TGTGCCAGCAGCTTAGGGGACAGGACTTACAATGAGCAGTTCTTC. It codes for CASSLGDRTYNEQFF.

The J gene is TRBJ1-4, the V gene TRBV15; a weak D match, TRBD1 (5 bases). The CDR3 has 14 residues. Trimming removed 4 bases from V and 8 bases from J, with 14 bases in between. Germline CDR1 is LNHNV and CDR2 is YYDKDF (reference sequence). The CDR3 here is CATSTQRRGEKLFF. DNA of the CDR3: TGTGCCACCAGCACCCAACGGAGGGGAGAAAAACTGTTTTTT.

The CDR3 protein is CANDWDRSNTEAFF. CDR3 DNA: TGTGCCAACGACTGGGACAGAAGCAACACTGAAGCTTTCTTT. This rearrangement joins TRBV6-5 to TRBJ1-1; 7 bases align to TRBD1. This CDR3 has 14 amino acids. V gave up 10 bases and J gave up 2 bases; unmatched junction bases: 10. Germline V CDR1 and CDR2: MNHEY, SVGAGI.

V gene TRBV11-2 combines with J gene TRBJ2-7; D could derive from TRBD1 or TRBD2 (5 bases each). V lost 1 base to trimming and J lost 9 bases, with 10 bases between them. The CDR3 loop spans 12 amino acids. Germline V CDR1 and CDR2: SGHAT, FQNNGV. The CDR3 spells CASSLVGTVQYF. The CDR3 DNA reads as TGTGCCAGCAGCTTAGTAGGGACGGTGCAGTACTTC.

The rearrangement uses TRBV18 and TRBJ1-1, with D perhaps TRBD1 (5 bases). The CDR3 runs 15 residues. Germline V gene data show CDR1 as KGHSH and CDR2 as LQKENI. Trimming shortened V by 3 bases and J by 0 bases, and 11 bases separated the two germline ends. The CDR3 region has the DNA TGTGCCAGCTCACCGGGGACGGAGATGAACACTGAAGCTTTCTTT. Its protein is CASSPGTEMNTEAFF.

J is TRBJ2-7 and V is TRBV18; 7 bases are a match to TRBD2. V lost 1 base, J lost 5 bases, and 5 bases stayed unmatched. The CDR3 runs 14 residues. CDR1 KGHSH and CDR2 LQKENI come from the germline V gene. DNA of the CDR3: TGTGCCAGCTCACCACAGCGGGGCTACAACGAGCAGTACTTC. It codes for CASSPQRGYNEQYF.

The table lists this clone with a count of one. The sample has other DNA sequences that encode this CDR3 too. V and J are TRBV5-1 and TRBJ1-6; D is unresolved. The germline gives CDR1 SGHRS, CDR2 YFSETQ. Trimming removed 4 bases from V and 3 bases from J, with 8 bases in between. CDR3 length: 14 residues. CDR3 in amino acids: CASSLGFYNSPLHF. The CDR3 DNA is TGCGCCAGCAGCCTAGGGTTCTATAATTCACCCCTCCACTTT.

The V and J genes are TRBV5-1 and TRBJ1-6, with a tentative D call TRBD1 (5 bases). The V end was cut by 4 bases, the J end by 5 bases, with 10 bases between. CDR3 length: 14 residues. The germline V gene has CDR1 SGHRS and CDR2 YFSETQ. CDR3 sequence: CASSTGTDNSPLHF. As DNA, the CDR3 is TGCGCCAGCAGCACCGGGACGGATAATTCACCCCTCCACTTT.

The J gene is TRBJ1-3, the V gene TRBV7-9; no definite D call. V was trimmed by 0 bases and J by 4 bases, leaving 10 bases between them. CDR3 length: 15 amino acids. Germline V lookup: CDR1 SEHNR, CDR2 FQNEAQ (reference sequence). CDR3 nucleotides: TGTGCCAGCAGCTTAGCGCTCACAGAGGGAAACACCATATATTTT. Protein: CASSLALTEGNTIYF.

The rearrangement uses TRBV7-2 and TRBJ2-7; 7 bases agree with TRBD1. Trimming took 1 base from V and 6 from J; bases not matched to a gene: 3. This CDR3 spans 13 amino acids. The germline gives CDR1 SGHTA, CDR2 FQGNSA. CDR3 DNA sequence: TGTGCCAGCAGCTTAGGACAGGGTTTCGAGCAGTACTTC. It codes for CASSLGQGFEQYF.

Comment on this clone: A junction boundary mismatches the germline segment, possibly from a read error. V is TRBV5-1 and J is TRBJ2-5; maybe TRBD1 (5 bases). This CDR3 has 15 residues. CDR1 is SGHRS and CDR2 is YFSETQ in the germline V gene. The chain's CDR3 is CARPIPPQLRERADF. The CDR3 bases are TGCGCCAGGCCAATCCCCCCACAGCTCAGGGAAAGGGCCGACTTC.

The chain combines TRBV5-1 with TRBJ2-2; TRBD1 aligns across 9 bases. This CDR3 comprises 16 residues. Trimming cost V 3 bases and J 3 bases; bases outside gene matches: 6. Looked up from germline, CDR1 is SGHRS and CDR2 is YFSETQ. The DNA for the CDR3 is TGCGCCAGCAGCTCCCCGGGACAGGGTTACACCGGGGAGCTGTTTTTT. Amino acid sequence: CASSSPGQGYTGELFF.

This chain joins TRBV5-4 and TRBJ1-1; D might be TRBD1 (6 bases). This CDR3 is built from 14 residues. Germline V gene data show CDR1 as SGHNT and CDR2 as YYREEE (reference sequence). Trimming removed 4 bases from V and 3 bases from J, with 13 bases in between. CDR3 protein: CASSPLRGDTEAFF. The DNA for the CDR3 is TGTGCCAGCAGCCCCCTTAGGGGGGACACTGAAGCTTTCTTT.

The CDR3 DNA sequence: TGCGCCAGCAGCTTGGAGCGGGGACACACAGATACGCAGTATTTT. Residues: CASSLERGHTDTQYF. The chain couples TRBV5-1 to TRBJ2-3; tentative D call: TRBD2 (7 bases). From germline, CDR1 is SGHRS and CDR2 YFSETQ. The length of the CDR3 is 15 residues. The germline V and J ends were trimmed by 0 bases and 2 bases, with 10 bases remaining between them.

Concerning this clone: This sample includes further DNA sequences coding for the same CDR3. The gene calls are TRBV14 and TRBJ1-1; a weak D match, TRBD1 (6 bases). Germline V gene lookup returns CDR1 SGHDN and CDR2 FVKESK. The CDR3 covers 13 residues. V was cut by 4 bases and J by 0 bases, with 6 bases left in between. The DNA for the CDR3 is TGTGCCAGCAGCCGGGGGCTGAACACTGAAGCTTTCTTT. Its translation: CASSRGLNTEAFF.

Only a few counts were recorded for this clone. The sample carries other DNA sequences with the same CDR3. V gene TRBV5-4 combines with J gene TRBJ1-1; TRBD1 might be the D (5 bases). The CDR3 contains 14 residues. Trimming cost V 4 bases and J 1 base, with 11 bases left between them. Per germline, CDR1 SGHNT and CDR2 YYREEE (reference sequence). CDR3 region: CASSRRERNTEAFF. The DNA for the CDR3 is TGTGCCAGCAGCCGCAGGGAAAGGAACACTGAAGCTTTCTTT.

This chain links TRBV7-2 with TRBJ2-2, with 7 bases identical to TRBD1. V trimming: 0 bases; J trimming: 5 bases; junction bases outside the gene matches: 3. Germline lookup yields CDR1 SGHTA and CDR2 FQGNSA. This CDR3 spans 15 amino acids. For the CDR3, the DNA is TGTGCCAGCAGCTTAGCCCCGACAGGGACCGGGGAGCTGTTTTTT. It yields the protein CASSLAPTGTGELFF.

The chain combines TRBV7-6 with TRBJ1-1; a weak D match, TRBD1 (6 bases). This CDR3 comprises 13 residues. Trimming took 4 bases from V and 6 from J, leaving 12 bases between them. In germline, CDR1 is SGHVS, CDR2 FNYEAQ. CDR3 nucleotides: TGTGCCAGCAGCTACTCAGGGGCATCTGAAGCTTTCTTT. Amino acids: CASSYSGASEAFF. Filled out from reference TRBV7-6 and TRBJ1-1, the complete variable domain reads GAGVSQSPRYKVTKRGQDVALRCDPISGHVSLYWYRQALGQGPEFLTYFNYEAQQDKSGLPNDRFSAERPEGSISTLTIQRTEQRDSAMYRCASSYSGASEAFFGQGTRLTVV.